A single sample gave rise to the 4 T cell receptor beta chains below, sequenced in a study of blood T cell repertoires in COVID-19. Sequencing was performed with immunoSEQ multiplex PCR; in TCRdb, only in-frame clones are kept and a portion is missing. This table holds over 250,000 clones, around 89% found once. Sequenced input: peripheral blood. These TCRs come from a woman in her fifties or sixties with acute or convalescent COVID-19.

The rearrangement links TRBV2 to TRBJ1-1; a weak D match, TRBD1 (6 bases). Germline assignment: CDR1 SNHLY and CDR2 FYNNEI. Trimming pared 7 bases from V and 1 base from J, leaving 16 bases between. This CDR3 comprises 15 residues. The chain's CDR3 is CASTSQAGANTEAFF. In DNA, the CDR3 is TGTGCCAGCACCTCCCAGGCAGGGGCGAACACTGAAGCTTTCTTT.

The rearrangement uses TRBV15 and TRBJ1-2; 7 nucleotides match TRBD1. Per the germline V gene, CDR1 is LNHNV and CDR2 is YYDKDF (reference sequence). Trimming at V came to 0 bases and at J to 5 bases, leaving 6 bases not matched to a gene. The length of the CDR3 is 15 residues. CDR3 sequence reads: CATSRDSGRGYGYTF. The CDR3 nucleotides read TGTGCCACCAGCAGAGATTCGGGCAGGGGGTATGGCTACACCTTC.

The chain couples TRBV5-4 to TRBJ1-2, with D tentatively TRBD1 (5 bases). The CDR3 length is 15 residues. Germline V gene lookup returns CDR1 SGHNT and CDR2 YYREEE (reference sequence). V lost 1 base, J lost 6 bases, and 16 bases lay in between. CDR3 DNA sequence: TGTGCCAGCAGCTTGTCGTCTTTGGACAAAGATGGCTACACCTTC. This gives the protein CASSLSSLDKDGYTF.

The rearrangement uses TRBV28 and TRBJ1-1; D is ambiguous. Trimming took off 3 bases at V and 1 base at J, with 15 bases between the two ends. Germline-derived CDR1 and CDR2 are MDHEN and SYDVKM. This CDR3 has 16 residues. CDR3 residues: CASSFFGAAGNTEAFF. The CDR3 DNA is TGTGCCAGCAGTTTTTTCGGTGCAGCGGGGAACACTGAAGCTTTCTTT.